This T cell receptor (beta chain) emerged from a study of blood T cell repertoires in COVID-19. The data were produced by immunoSEQ multiplex PCR, yet TCRdb's version contains in-frame clones alone and is incomplete. The sample holds 310,000 or so clones, 88% seen once. This CDR3 contains 14 residues. Germline CDR1 reads SQVTM; CDR2 reads ANQGSEA. Trimming stripped 6 bases from V and 0 bases from J, with 13 bases between. The sample consisted of peripheral blood. This clonotype was obtained from a woman aged 30 to 39 with COVID-19, enrolled during active disease. The chain uses TRBV29-1 and TRBJ2-3, with TRBD1 as a possible D gene (6 bases). DNA of the CDR3: TGCAGCGTGGCCGGGACAACTAGCACAGATACGCAGTATTTT. This sequence encodes CSVAGTTSTDTQYF.